This passage covers 10 T cell receptor beta chains from one sample sequenced in a study of cytomegalovirus exposure and HLA in healthy donors. Generated by immunoSEQ multiplex PCR, the TCRdb table keeps only in-frame clones and is missing some. The sample consists of about 73,000 clones, 85% to 95% of them appearing once. Source material: PBMCs. The receptors shown here come from a man between 18 and 29 years old in good health and CMV-seronegative.

The chain recombines TRBV11-3 with TRBJ2-2; tentatively, D is TRBD1 (5 bases). This CDR3 is 17 amino acids long. Trimming stripped 3 bases from V and 1 base from J, with 15 bases between. Germline V CDR1 and CDR2: SGHNT, YENEEA. CDR3 residues: CASSLTQGNENTGELFF. CDR3 bases: TGTGCCAGCAGCTTGACGCAGGGTAACGAGAACACCGGGGAGCTGTTTTTT.

This rearrangement joins TRBV5-4 to TRBJ2-1; 15 bases fit TRBD2. Germline V gene lookup returns CDR1 SGHNT and CDR2 YYREEE (reference sequence). CDR3 size: 17 residues. J lost 8 bases, V lost 4 bases, and 10 bases had no gene match. CDR3 DNA sequence: TGTGCCAGCAGCAGCGGACTAGCGGGGGGGCTTTGGGATGAGCAGTTCTTC. This translates into CASSSGLAGGLWDEQFF.

This chain uses TRBV18 with TRBJ2-7, with TRBD1 matching 7 bases. The germline gives CDR1 KGHSH, CDR2 LQKENI. The J segment lost 4 bases and the V segment lost 3 bases, leaving 9 bases of the junction unmatched. CDR3 length: 15 amino acids. The CDR3 bases are TGTGCCAGCTCACCCCTACAGGGGCTTAGGTACGAGCAGTACTTC. This encodes CASSPLQGLRYEQYF.

The rearrangement uses TRBV30 and TRBJ1-5; TRBD1 might be the D (5 bases). This CDR3 comprises 14 residues. CDR1 is GTSNPN, CDR2 SVGIG, per germline (reference sequence). Deletions cut 3 bases from V and 5 bases from J, with 14 bases between. The CDR3 spells CAWRPGRADQPQHF. The CDR3 DNA reads TGTGCCTGGAGACCGGGCAGGGCGGATCAGCCCCAGCATTTT.

The chain couples TRBV6-1 to TRBJ1-1; D is perhaps TRBD1 (5 bases). Germline CDR1 and CDR2: MNHNS and SASEGT. The CDR3 is made up of 13 amino acids. Trimming took 4 bases from V and 4 from J, leaving 10 bases between them. This chain's CDR3 is CASSVTGGTEAFF. The CDR3 nucleotides are TGTGCCAGCAGTGTAACAGGCGGCACTGAAGCTTTCTTT.

The chain joins TRBV9 to TRBJ2-5, with a tentative D call TRBD2 (5 bases). The CDR3 runs 15 residues. Per the germline V gene, CDR1 is SGDLS and CDR2 is YYNGEE. V lost 0 bases and J lost 1, with 10 bases in between. The CDR3 spells CASSVEGLAQETQYF. The CDR3 DNA is TGTGCCAGCAGCGTAGAAGGGCTAGCCCAAGAGACCCAGTACTTC.

V is TRBV20-1 and J is TRBJ1-2, with a tentative D call TRBD1 (6 bases). V was clipped by 1 base and J by 12 bases, with 12 bases between them. In germline, CDR1 is DFQATT, CDR2 SNEGSKA (reference sequence). The CDR3 extends over 11 amino acids. CDR3 coding DNA: TGCAGTGCTAGAGGGACAGACTCGAACACCTTC. Its protein product is CSARGTDSNTF.

This sequence joins TRBV19 and TRBJ2-2; D possibly corresponds to TRBD1 (5 bases). V lost 2 bases and J 1 base, leaving 14 bases between the germline ends. Germline values: CDR1 LNHDA, CDR2 SQIVND (reference sequence). CDR3 length equals 17 residues. CDR3 sequence: CASSILVVGQNTGELFF. The DNA for the CDR3 is TGTGCCAGTAGTATACTGGTGGTCGGACAGAACACCGGGGAGCTGTTTTTT.

Concerning this clone: The junction does not match germline at one end; this may be a read error. The chain has TRBV7-8 and TRBJ2-7; no reliable D call. CDR1 is SGHVS, CDR2 FQNEAQ, per germline. The CDR3 runs to 11 residues. In DNA, the CDR3 is TGTGCCAGCAGCTTAGATCAGAAAATGGACTTC. Amino acid sequence: CASSLDQKMDF.

The rearrangement joins TRBV6-1 to TRBJ2-7; D remains ambiguous. V was cut by 4 bases and J by 6 bases, with 10 bases left in between. This CDR3 has 12 amino acids. Germline V gene data show CDR1 as MNHNS and CDR2 as SASEGT. CDR3 protein: CASSGKRLEQYF. The CDR3 DNA reads TGTGCCAGCAGTGGGAAGAGGCTCGAGCAGTACTTC.